This T cell receptor beta chain was recovered during a study of memory CD4+ T cells and cytomegalovirus serostatus. Broader study findings: The CMV-associated TCR signature appears largely within the CD4+ memory repertoire.

Single viable CD3+CD4+CD8-CD45RO+ cells were sorted as the memory CD4+ T cells. The trim removed 4 bases at V and 5 bases at J, leaving 8 bases unmatched. The germline CDR1 and CDR2 sequences are LNHNV and YYDKDF (reference sequence). This CDR3 spans 16 amino acids. On this clone: Its specificity is not known.

Profiled with immunoSEQ multiplex PCR; TCRdb holds only in-frame clones, not every one. The data contain 55,000 to 65,000 clones, more than 75% of them singletons. This chain connects TRBV15 to TRBJ2-5, with TRBD2 matching over 12 bases. The sample taken for sequencing was memory CD4+ T cells from blood. The sequence came from an adult in good health and CMV-seronegative. The CDR3 DNA is TGTGCCACCAGCAACAGACTAGCGGGGGCCGGGGAGACCCAGTACTTC. It encodes CATSNRLAGAGETQYF.